These T cell receptor beta chains were read from a single sample in a study of blood T cell repertoires in COVID-19. Some clones are missing from TCRdb's copy, which holds only in-frame ones; the method was immunoSEQ multiplex PCR. The table shows 150,000 or so clones, with roughly 90% occurring only once. Sequencing used peripheral blood. The source is a woman aged 45-65 years with acute or convalescent COVID-19. The CDR3 runs from the conserved cysteine through the conserved F or W. D genes are given only for firm matches. The size entry is marked missing in some rows and otherwise reads once, few, many or a size class.

TRBJ2-1	TRBV13	TRBD2	few	TGTGCCAGCAGCTTTTTTCTAGCGGGGGATGGGGATGAGCAGTTCTTC	CASSFFLAGDGDEQFF
TRBJ2-3	TRBV7-2	TRBD2	-	TGTGCCAGCAGCCCTCGGACTAGCGGGGGGGCCTGGACAGATACGCAGTATTTT	CASSPRTSGGAWTDTQYF
TRBJ2-7	TRBV14	-	-	TGTGCCAGCAGCCGGAGCTCCTACGAGCAGTACTTC	CASSRSSYEQYF
TRBJ2-7	TRBV21-1	-	-	TGTGCCAGCAGCAGCCCGGGACAGGGGGCTCACGAGCAGTACTTC	CASSSPGQGAHEQYF
TRBJ2-1	TRBV20-1	-	once	TGCAGTGCTTCCTTTCATGAGCAGTTCTTC	CSASFHEQFF
TRBJ2-3	TRBV7-2	TRBD2	once	TGTGCCAGCAGCTCGGGACTAGCAGCCACAGATACGCAGTATTTT	CASSSGLAATDTQYF
TRBJ2-7	TRBV3-1/TRBV3-2	-	-	TGTGCCAGCAGCCAAGCCGCCTACGAGCAGTACTTC	CASSQAAYEQYF
TRBJ2-2	TRBV7-8	-	once	TGTGCCAGCAGTCGTCGTCAGGGGAACACCGGGGAGCTGTTTTTT	CASSRRQGNTGELFF
TRBJ2-7	TRBV5-1	TRBD1	-	TGCGCCAGCAGCTTGGCTGCGGGACAGGGCCAAACCAGTCAGTACTTC	CASSLAAGQGQTSQYF
TRBJ2-1	TRBV3-1/TRBV3-2	-	-	TGTGCCAGCAGCCAAGAGCGGGGCATTGACAATGAGCAGTTCTTC	CASSQERGIDNEQFF
TRBJ1-2	TRBV7-6	TRBD1	-	TGTGCCAGCAGCCGGGACAGGGGGCTTAACTATGGCTACACCTTC	CASSRDRGLNYGYTF
TRBJ2-3	TRBV9	-	-	TGTGCCAGCAGCTTACAAGCGGCCGGCACAGATACGCAGTATTTT	CASSLQAAGTDTQYF
TRBJ1-4	TRBV7-9	-	once	TGTGCCAGCAGCTTAGTAATGGCGGGGGGTGAAAAACTGTTTTTT	CASSLVMAGGEKLFF
TRBJ2-7	TRBV9	-	-	TGTGCCAGCAGCGTAGCCCTATTCGCGAGCGAGCAGTACTTC	CASSVALFASEQYF
TRBJ1-2	TRBV30	-	-	TGTGCTTCAAGGGACACAAAAAACTATGGCTACACCTTC	CASRDTKNYGYTF
TRBJ2-2	TRBV4-3	-	-	TGCGCCAGCAGCCAAGGGGGACATGGGAGCACCGGGGAGCTGTTTTTT	CASSQGGHGSTGELFF
TRBJ2-5	TRBV14	TRBD1	-	TGTGCCAGCAGCCAATACAGGGGAGTAGAGACCCAGTACTTC	CASSQYRGVETQYF
TRBJ2-1	TRBV6-2/TRBV6-3	TRBD2	-	TGTGCCAGCAGTTACTCGGGACTAGCGGGGCACTCCTACAATGAGCAGTTCTTC	CASSYSGLAGHSYNEQFF
TRBJ1-2	TRBV28	-	-	TGTGCCAGCACCGAATCGACTTGGGGCTACACCTTC	CASTESTWGYTF
TRBJ2-7	TRBV9	TRBD1	-	TGTGCCAGCAGTCCCACCGCTTGGACAGGGGACCACGAGCAGTACTTC	CASSPTAWTGDHEQYF
TRBJ2-1	TRBV24-1	-	-	TGTGCCACCAGTGGCGATACCTACAATGAGCAGTTCTTC	CATSGDTYNEQFF
TRBJ2-7	TRBV6-6	TRBD1	-	TGTGCCAGCAGTTACTCCGGGACAGGGAGCGAGCAGTACTTC	CASSYSGTGSEQYF
TRBJ1-5	TRBV30	-	-	TGTGCCTGGCGGTCGGCGGGCCAGCCCCAGCATTTT	CAWRSAGQPQHF
TRBJ2-3	TRBV4-1	-	-	TGCGCCAGCAGCTCCCTTCAGGGGACAGATACGCAGTATTTT	CASSSLQGTDTQYF
TRBJ2-2	TRBV27	-	once	TGTGCCAGCAGACCCGGCCAGCGATGGATCCGCACCGGGGAGCTGTTTTTT	CASRPGQRWIRTGELFF
TRBJ1-1	TRBV19	TRBD1	-	TGTGCCAGTAGTATTACAGGGGTGGGCACTGAAGCTTTCTTT	CASSITGVGTEAFF